This paragraph reports one TCR beta chain. Trimming removed 6 bases from V and 4 bases from J, with 18 bases in between. CDR3 size: 16 residues. Germline-derived CDR1 and CDR2 are SGHVS and FNYEAQ. These data are taken from a study of T cell changes during pregnancy in multiple sclerosis. Produced via immunoSEQ multiplex PCR; TCRdb's table is partial and in-frame only. The sample yields 19,000 or so clones, 88% seen once. This chain joins TRBV7-6 and TRBJ2-2, with a tentative D call TRBD2 (6 bases). Sequencing was performed on CD4+ T cells from peripheral blood mononuclear cells, taken in the first trimester of pregnancy. The receptor was derived from a female donor in good health, enrolled as a control in a pregnancy study. The CDR3 sequence is CASSPGGFQGTGELFF. In DNA form, the CDR3 reads TGTGCCAGCAGTCCCGGGGGATTTCAGGGCACCGGGGAGCTGTTTTTT. Variable domain in full (rest from reference TRBV7-6 and TRBJ2-2): GAGVSQSPRYKVTKRGQDVALRCDPISGHVSLYWYRQALGQGPEFLTYFNYEAQQDKSGLPNDRFSAERPEGSISTLTIQRTEQRDSAMYRCASSPGGFQGTGELFFGEGSRLTVL.